The 12 T cell receptor beta chains presented below share a single source sample, sequenced in a study of OX40 agonist ivuxolimab in advanced cancers. TCRdb's table, derived via immunoSEQ multiplex PCR, lists solely in-frame clones and lacks some. The sample lists 35,000 to 55,000 clones; 80% were seen once. Sequencing was performed on CD4+ or CD8+ T cells sorted from blood, taken in a trial of the OX40 agonist ivuxolimab. The receptor source for this set is an adult with an advanced solid tumor such as melanoma, head and neck, liver or kidney cancer.

Regarding this clone: An end of the junction does not agree with germline; a read error may underlie this. This chain joins TRBV7-7 and TRBJ2-3; D is possibly TRBD1 (6 bases). Germline V gene data show CDR1 as SSHAT and CDR2 as FNYEAQ (reference sequence). CDR3 length equals 15 residues. CDR3 nucleotides: TGTGCTAGCAGCCCAACAGGGTCTAGCACAGATACGCAGTATTTT. Protein product: CASSPTGSSTDTQYF.

This chain joins TRBV18 and TRBJ2-7; D is undetermined. Between the trimmed V and J ends, which lost 0 bases and 4 bases, there was a span of 7 bases. The CDR3 consists of 13 residues. Germline V gene lookup returns CDR1 KGHSH and CDR2 LQKENI. The CDR3: CASSPPSVYEQYF. The CDR3 region has the DNA TGTGCCAGCTCACCACCGAGTGTATACGAGCAGTACTTC.

This chain links TRBV6-5 with TRBJ2-7; weak D call: TRBD1 (5 bases). Germline CDR1 reads MNHEY; CDR2 reads SVGAGI. This CDR3 has 14 amino acids. Trimming took off 5 bases at V and 5 bases at J, with 16 bases between the two ends. CDR3 bases: TGTGCCAGCAGTGCAGGAAAACAAGGGGACGAGCAGTACTTC. Translating gives CASSAGKQGDEQYF.

The genes are TRBV7-9 and TRBJ2-2, with 14 bases fitting TRBD2. J was trimmed by 4 bases and V by 4 bases; bases with no gene match: 2. CDR1 and CDR2 (germline): SEHNR, FQNEAQ (reference sequence). This CDR3 is 16 amino acids long. The CDR3 reads CASSSGLAGATGELFF. The CDR3 region has the DNA TGTGCCAGCAGCTCGGGACTAGCGGGAGCCACCGGGGAGCTGTTTTTT.

This chain uses TRBV7-2 with TRBJ1-1; D is uncertain. This CDR3 comprises 14 residues. V was clipped by 5 bases and J by 1 base, with 11 bases between them. Germline V lookup: CDR1 SGHTA, CDR2 FQGNSA. Here the CDR3 reads CASSAQWGNTEAFF. The CDR3 nucleotides read TGTGCCAGCAGCGCCCAGTGGGGGAACACTGAAGCTTTCTTT.

The chain couples TRBV14 to TRBJ2-1; D possibly corresponds to TRBD2 (6 bases). The CDR3 sequence is 14 residues long. Trimming took off 3 bases at V and 9 bases at J, with 15 bases between the two ends. The germline V gene encodes CDR1 SGHDN and CDR2 FVKESK. This CDR3 reads CASSHTGRNTEQFF. CDR3 in DNA: TGTGCCAGCAGCCACACCGGGAGAAATACTGAGCAGTTCTTC.

This rearrangement joins TRBV19 to TRBJ1-2; no reliable D call. The ends were cut back, 5 bases at V and 4 bases at J, with 11 bases in the middle. Germline CDR1 and CDR2: LNHDA and SQIVND (reference sequence). The CDR3 has 13 residues. CDR3 coding DNA: TGTGCCAGTAGTCCGCTGGAGGGCTATGGCTACACCTTC. Translating it yields CASSPLEGYGYTF.

The chain links TRBV4-3 to TRBJ1-5, with no clear D. Germline-derived CDR1 and CDR2 are LGHNA and YSLEER. The CDR3 sequence is 17 residues long. Deletions cut 0 bases from V and 1 base from J, with 13 bases between. In DNA, the CDR3 is TGCGCCAGCAGCCAAGAATCCCCCCGAGGGAGCAATCAGCCCCAGCATTTT. Translated: CASSQESPRGSNQPQHF.

In its sample, this clone was seen a few times. V gene TRBV7-9 combines with J gene TRBJ1-1; a possible D gene is TRBD1 (5 bases). The CDR3 sequence is 12 residues long. V lost 0 bases and J 10 bases, leaving 9 bases between the germline ends. The germline V gene encodes CDR1 SEHNR and CDR2 FQNEAQ (reference sequence). CDR3 protein: CASSLAEQGAFF. CDR3 sequence (DNA): TGTGCCAGCAGCTTAGCAGAGCAGGGAGCTTTCTTT.

In DNA form, the CDR3 reads TGTGCCAGCTCCGAGCCTCATACTGAAGCTTTCTTT. It specifies CASSEPHTEAFF. V and J are TRBV18 and TRBJ1-1; the D is unclear. The CDR3 contains 12 residues. Germline CDR1 is KGHSH and CDR2 is LQKENI. V was cut by 6 bases and J by 5 bases, with 10 bases left in between.

This chain joins TRBV5-1 and TRBJ2-7; 9 bases fit TRBD1. Germline CDR1 and CDR2: SGHRS and YFSETQ. The CDR3 sequence is 15 residues long. After removal of 2 bases from V and 5 bases from J, the junction contained 8 bases not matched to a gene. CDR3 residues: CASSFGTGRSDEQYF. In DNA, the CDR3 is TGCGCCAGCAGCTTCGGGACAGGGAGGAGCGACGAGCAGTACTTC.

The chain uses TRBV30 and TRBJ1-2; D is uncertain. The CDR3 consists of 12 residues. CDR1 and CDR2 (germline): GTSNPN, SVGIG (reference sequence). V gave up 0 bases and J gave up 7 bases, with 9 bases separating them. In nucleotides, the CDR3 is TGTGCCTGGAGTGTAGGTCGGTTTGGCTACACCTTC. This gives the protein CAWSVGRFGYTF. Full variable domain (remainder filled in from reference TRBV30 and TRBJ1-2): SQTIHQWPATLVQPVGSPLSLECTVEGTSNPNLYWYRQAAGRGLQLLFYSVGIGQISSEVPQNLSASRPQDRQFILSSKKLLLSDSGFYLCAWSVGRFGYTFGSGTRLTVV.